This T cell receptor beta chain appears in the sequencing data of a study of T cell repertoires in cytomegalovirus infection. For the study at large: In the study, CMV epitopes included recently identified HLA-C-restricted and well-studied HLA-B-restricted ones. Public signatures in TCR beta pointed to CMV infection and matching HLA type. The study's findings and limits: The study identified carriers of CMV plus the relevant HLA from cumulative public TCR beta family frequency. CMV-specific TCR beta clonotypes restricted by HLA-C dominated the ex vivo response.

The CDR3 spans 13 residues. In germline, CDR1 is LNHDA, CDR2 SQIVND (reference sequence). With 5 bases removed from V and 11 bases from J, the gap between germline ends came to 18 bases. In TCRdb, the reads were re-called with MiXCR into one record per CDR3 protein. The table shows about 500,000 distinct CDR3 sequences, with around 30% occurring only once. This clonotype has just one count. Its antigen is not identified. The material sequenced was cultured PBMCs, taken from culture after CMV antigen stimulation. This clonotype was obtained from a human donor in good health (CMV status not recorded). Some clones in this sample may be carry-over from other donors' samples. The rearrangement links TRBV19 to TRBJ1-1; D might be TRBD1 (5 bases). The CDR3 spells CASSFNNRNVAFF. The CDR3 bases are TGTGCCAGTAGTTTTAACAACAGGAACGTGGCTTTCTTT.